These 24 T cell receptor beta chains were sequenced from one sample in a study of blood T cell repertoires in COVID-19. Clones were sequenced by immunoSEQ multiplex PCR, and TCRdb holds only the in-frame ones, with some missing. The table has approximately 150,000 clones, about 88% seen once. What was sequenced was peripheral blood. Source of these receptors: a woman aged 45-65 years with COVID-19, enrolled during active disease.

This chain uses TRBV3-1 (or the pseudogene TRBV3-2) with TRBJ2-3, with D perhaps TRBD2 (5 bases). The CDR3 is made up of 15 amino acids. Germline CDR1 LGHDT, CDR2 YNNKEL (reference sequence). Trimming removed 1 base from V and 6 bases from J, with 14 bases in between. The CDR3 DNA follows: TGTGCCAGCAGCCAAGTTAGAGGGATCGGTGATACGCAGTATTTT. Translating it yields CASSQVRGIGDTQYF.

This sequence joins TRBV13 and TRBJ1-1, with 10 bases aligning to TRBD1. The trim removed 6 bases at V and 5 bases at J, leaving 6 bases unmatched. Per the germline V gene, CDR1 is PRHDT and CDR2 is FYEKMQ (reference sequence). This CDR3 region has 14 residues. The CDR3 is CASSWGQGRTEAFF. For the CDR3, the DNA is TGTGCCAGCAGTTGGGGACAGGGGAGGACTGAAGCTTTCTTT. Full variable domain (outside the CDR3, taken from reference TRBV13 and TRBJ1-1): AAGVIQSPRHLIKEKRETATLKCYPIPRHDTVYWYQQGPGQDPQFLISFYEKMQSDKGSIPDRFSAQQFSDYHSELNMSSLELGDSALYFCASSWGQGRTEAFFGQGTRLTVV.

This clone was seen once. The chain is built from TRBV7-3 and TRBJ2-5; TRBD2 agrees at 10 bases. Germline V gene sequence: CDR1 SGHTA, CDR2 FQGTGA. This CDR3 is 15 amino acids long. V lost 5 bases, J lost 1 base, and 4 bases stayed unmatched. The CDR3 DNA reads as TGTGCCAGCAGCCCTAGCGGGGGAATCCAAGAGACCCAGTACTTC. Amino acids: CASSPSGGIQETQYF.

This chain links TRBV6-2 or TRBV6-3 with TRBJ2-3; possibly TRBD1 for D (6 bases). The V gene lost 2 bases and the J gene lost 3 bases, with 12 bases spanning the gap. CDR1 is MNHEY and CDR2 is SVGEGT in the germline V gene. The CDR3 runs 15 residues. The CDR3 loop is CASSYAETGTDTQYF. The CDR3 DNA reads as TGTGCCAGCAGTTACGCGGAGACAGGTACAGATACGCAGTATTTT.

For the CDR3, the DNA is TGCGCCAGCAGCCTCGGACTAGCGGGGGGCAACTCCTACGAGCAGTACTTC. Translated: CASSLGLAGGNSYEQYF. This sequence joins TRBV5-1 and TRBJ2-7; TRBD2 agrees at 14 bases. Germline CDR1 is SGHRS and CDR2 is YFSETQ. J gave up 0 bases and V 4 bases, and 6 bases lay outside the gene matches. This CDR3 is 17 amino acids long.

The chain combines TRBV6-5 with TRBJ1-1; 8 bases fit TRBD1. CDR1 MNHEY and CDR2 SVGAGI come from the germline V gene. Trimming took 3 bases from V and 3 from J; bases not matched to a gene: 9. This CDR3 comprises 16 residues. The chain's CDR3 is CASSYRTGRKDTEAFF. The CDR3 DNA reads as TGTGCCAGCAGTTATCGGACAGGGAGGAAGGACACTGAAGCTTTCTTT.

This chain's CDR3 is CASSLSIYTGYNEQFF. Written as DNA, the CDR3 is TGTGCCAGCAGCTTAAGCATTTATACGGGCTACAATGAGCAGTTCTTC. This chain connects TRBV7-2 to TRBJ2-1; D remains ambiguous. In germline, CDR1 is SGHTA, CDR2 FQGNSA. The CDR3 extends over 16 amino acids. Trimming took 2 bases from V and 3 from J, leaving 14 bases between them.

The CDR3, as DNA: TGTGCCAGCAGGCGGACTGTGTATGGCTACACCTTC. Residues: CASRRTVYGYTF. The chain employs TRBV12-3 or TRBV12-4 and TRBJ1-2; D ambiguous. The CDR3 sequence is 12 residues long. V dropped 6 bases and J dropped 5 bases, with 10 bases sitting between them.

The V gene is TRBV4-1, the J gene TRBJ2-5; D might be TRBD2 (6 bases). V lost 0 bases and J lost 1, with 12 bases in between. This CDR3 contains 16 residues. The germline V gene encodes CDR1 MGHRA and CDR2 YSYEKL. Here the CDR3 reads CASSQEGGIGQETQYF. In DNA form, the CDR3 reads TGCGCCAGCAGCCAAGAGGGGGGTATCGGCCAAGAGACCCAGTACTTC.

The V and J genes are TRBV4-1 and TRBJ2-7, with 7 bases fitting TRBD1. The germline gives CDR1 MGHRA, CDR2 YSYEKL. Trimming took 4 bases from V and 0 from J; bases not matched to a gene: 0. CDR3 size: 13 residues. The CDR3 reads CASSRDSSYEQYF. In nucleotides, the CDR3 is TGCGCCAGCAGCCGGGACAGCTCCTACGAGCAGTACTTC.

This clone occurred once. V usage is TRBV11-2 and J usage is TRBJ1-2; D perhaps matches TRBD1 (5 bases). This CDR3 comprises 13 residues. Germline CDR1 reads SGHAT; CDR2 reads FQNNGV. Between the trimmed V and J ends, which lost 5 bases and 4 bases, there was a span of 11 bases. CDR3 sequence: CASSRGTFYGYTF. CDR3 in DNA: TGTGCCAGCAGCCGAGGGACTTTCTATGGCTACACCTTC. The full variable domain, its missing parts supplied by reference TRBV11-2 and TRBJ1-2, is EAGVAQSPRYKIIEKRQSVAFWCNPISGHATLYWYQQILGQGPKLLIQFQNNGVVDDSQLPKDRFSAERLKGVDSTLKIQPAKLEDSAVYLCASSRGTFYGYTFGSGTRLTVV.

This chain joins TRBV7-8 and TRBJ2-3; TRBD2 aligns across 9 bases. Germline V CDR1 and CDR2: SGHVS, FQNEAQ. CDR3 length: 16 residues. V trimming: 5 bases; J trimming: 3 bases; junction bases outside the gene matches: 9. DNA for the CDR3: TGTGCCAGCAGCCCCCTTTCGGCGGGGGGGACAGATACGCAGTATTTT. Translated: CASSPLSAGGTDTQYF. Supplemented by reference TRBV7-8 and TRBJ2-3, the full variable domain reads GAGVSQSPRYKVAKRGQDVALRCDPISGHVSLFWYQQALGQGPEFLTYFQNEAQLDKSGLPSDRFFAERPEGSVSTLKIQRTQQEDSAVYLCASSPLSAGGTDTQYFGPGTRLTVL.

This clone was observed a few times. The genes are TRBV11-3 and TRBJ2-2; weak D call: TRBD2 (6 bases). CDR3 length: 12 residues. Germline loops: CDR1 SGHNT, CDR2 YENEEA. Trimming took 6 bases from V and 8 from J, leaving 10 bases between them. DNA for the CDR3: TGTGCCAGCAGTGGGACTTTGGGGGAGCTGTTTTTT. The encoded protein is CASSGTLGELFF.

V is TRBV4-1 and J is TRBJ1-5, with TRBD1 as a possible D gene (6 bases). Trimming removed 3 bases at V and 5 bases at J, with 8 bases between. Germline assignment: CDR1 MGHRA and CDR2 YSYEKL. This CDR3 is 13 amino acids long. CDR3: CASSHRGDQPQHF. CDR3 sequence (DNA): TGCGCCAGCAGCCACAGGGGAGATCAGCCCCAGCATTTT.

V is TRBV25-1 and J is TRBJ1-5, with a weak D call TRBD1 (5 bases). CDR3 size: 13 residues. V was shortened by 3 bases and J by 4 bases, with 7 bases between the two germline ends. Germline V gene sequence: CDR1 MGHDK, CDR2 SYGVNS. In DNA, the CDR3 is TGTGCCAGCAGTGATCGGGGGAATCAGCCCCAGCATTTT. Its protein is CASSDRGNQPQHF.

This chain links TRBV3-1 (or the pseudogene TRBV3-2) with TRBJ1-4; weak D call: TRBD1 (5 bases). This CDR3 contains 14 residues. CDR1 and CDR2 from the germline V gene are LGHDT and YNNKEL (reference sequence). Trimming shortened V by 1 base and J by 4 bases, and 7 bases separated the two germline ends. The CDR3 sequence: CASSQGRGNEKLFF. CDR3 DNA: TGTGCCAGCAGCCAAGGGAGGGGTAATGAAAAACTGTTTTTT.

The chain has TRBV5-4 and TRBJ2-5; 9 bases agree with TRBD2. This CDR3 is 14 amino acids long. Germline CDR1 and CDR2: SGHNT and YYREEE (reference sequence). After removal of 1 base from V and 6 bases from J, the junction contained 4 bases not matched to a gene. The CDR3 reads CASSLWTSEQTQYF. The CDR3 DNA reads TGTGCCAGCAGCTTGTGGACTAGCGAGCAGACCCAGTACTTC.

CDR3 protein: CASSSKGLAGAYTDTQYF. CDR3 nucleotide sequence: TGTGCCAGCAGCTCCAAAGGACTAGCGGGGGCCTACACAGATACGCAGTATTTT. V usage is TRBV7-2 and J usage is TRBJ2-3, with 13 bases fitting TRBD2. This CDR3 spans 18 amino acids. Germline loops: CDR1 SGHTA, CDR2 FQGNSA. V lost 4 bases, J lost 2 bases, and 9 bases stayed unmatched.

The V gene is TRBV18, the J gene TRBJ2-1; 7 positions match TRBD2. V lost 4 bases, J lost 7 bases, and 10 bases stayed unmatched. CDR3 length: 15 amino acids. CDR1 and CDR2 (germline): KGHSH, LQKENI. As DNA, the CDR3 is TGTGCCAGCTCACTCCGGGACTGGGGGGGAAATGAGCAGTTCTTC. Amino acid sequence: CASSLRDWGGNEQFF.

The rearrangement links TRBV5-4 to TRBJ2-7; TRBD2 is a possible D gene (5 bases). CDR1 and CDR2 (germline): SGHNT, YYREEE (reference sequence). The V end was cut by 4 bases, the J end by 0 bases, with 14 bases between. The CDR3 spans 15 residues. For the CDR3, the DNA is TGTGCCAGCAGCCTGAGGGTAGAGAGCTCCTACGAGCAGTACTTC. The encoded protein is CASSLRVESSYEQYF. The complete variable domain, with remaining parts taken from reference TRBV5-4 and TRBJ2-7, reads ETGVTQSPTHLIKTRGQQVTLRCSSQSGHNTVSWYQQALGQGPQFIFQYYREEENGRGNFPPRFSGLQFPNYSSELNVNALELDDSALYLCASSLRVESSYEQYFGPGTRLTVT.

The V gene is TRBV27, the J gene TRBJ1-1; a weak D match, TRBD1 (6 bases). The V gene lost 4 bases and the J gene lost 2 bases, with 8 bases spanning the gap. Per the germline V gene, CDR1 is MNHEY and CDR2 is SMNVEV (reference sequence). This CDR3 has 13 residues. CDR3 protein: CASSSGQNTEAFF. CDR3 DNA: TGTGCCAGCAGTTCGGGACAAAACACTGAAGCTTTCTTT.

V is TRBV3-1 (or the pseudogene TRBV3-2) and J is TRBJ2-2, with 7 bases lining up with TRBD1. V shed 1 base and J 4 bases; nucleotides not matched to a gene: 9. CDR3 length: 17 residues. CDR1 and CDR2 (germline): LGHDT, YNNKEL (reference sequence). The CDR3 coding sequence is TGTGCCAGCAGCCAAGCGGGACAGCTGGCGGGCACCGGGGAGCTGTTTTTT. Translated: CASSQAGQLAGTGELFF.

This chain connects TRBV24-1 to TRBJ2-1, with D uncertain. CDR1 is KGHDR, CDR2 SFDVKD, per germline. The CDR3 length is 13 residues. V dropped 3 bases and J dropped 7 bases, with 9 bases sitting between them. The CDR3 sequence is CATSDERVNEQFF. CDR3 nucleotide sequence: TGTGCCACCAGTGATGAGAGAGTTAATGAGCAGTTCTTC.

This clone appeared a single time. This chain joins TRBV7-2 and TRBJ2-4; 8 nucleotides match TRBD1. The germline CDR1 and CDR2 sequences are SGHTA and FQGNSA. The CDR3 sequence is 14 residues long. The V gene end was trimmed by 1 base and the J gene end by 7 bases; junction bases not matched to a gene: 3. For the CDR3, the DNA is TGTGCCAGCAGCTTAGGGACAGGGAGGAACATTCAGTACTTC. Translated: CASSLGTGRNIQYF.